This T cell receptor (beta chain) was recorded in a study of T cells in Graves' hyperthyroidism and ophthalmopathy. Study as a whole: Staff took peripheral blood when the initial diagnosis was made, before any treatment began. Study results and caveats: Most clonotypes expanded in thyroid above 0.001 were likewise present in blood. For ophthalmopathy, model prediction preceded onset by a median 6.5 months.

The V end was cut by 0 bases, the J end by 7 bases, with 13 bases between. This CDR3 has 15 residues. The germline V gene has CDR1 SGHAT and CDR2 FQNNGV. Using RNA transcripts as the source, TCR beta CDR3 regions were amplified. Using the HTBI primer set, a first-round RT-PCR was run on the TCR CDR3. TCRdb itself ran the multiplex PCR reads through MiXCR, one entry per CDR3 protein. The table records around 600,000 distinct CDR3 sequences, approximately 15% of them present only once. This clonotype was counted many times. Its antigen remains unknown. The chain recombines TRBV11-2 with TRBJ2-1, with no clear D. The source material was blood. This clonotype was sampled from a woman between 40 and 50 years old with Graves' ophthalmopathy. CDR3 in amino acids: CASSLDQRGTNEQFF. CDR3 DNA sequence: TGTGCCAGCAGCTTAGATCAAAGAGGAACTAATGAGCAGTTCTTC.